These 22 T cell receptor beta chains originate from one sample sequenced in a study of blood T cell repertoires in COVID-19 (dated by TCRdb to 2020 to 2022). The library was generated by the immunoSEQ multiplex PCR assay. TCRdb's version of the immuneACCESS table is confined to in-frame rearrangements and falls short of the full clone set. An unresolved V gene accounts for under half of the shortfall where checked; the remainder is of unknown origin. The sample records more than 300,000 clones, about 90% of which are singletons. The biggest ten clones account for roughly 6.7% of the sample. The sequencing sample was made of peripheral blood. The source is a man younger than 35 who had recovered from COVID-19.

This clone is a singleton in its sample. The chain recombines TRBV18 with TRBJ1-2; 10 nucleotides line up with TRBD1. Germline V gene sequence: CDR1 KGHSH, CDR2 LQKENI. The CDR3 loop spans 15 amino acids. V was pared by 5 bases and J by 4 bases, with 7 bases of the junction left unmatched. CDR3 in DNA: TGTGCCAGCTCATCCGGGACAGGGGAAATCTATGGCTACACCTTC. It is translated as CASSSGTGEIYGYTF.

This sequence joins TRBV6-6 and TRBJ1-5; 7 bases are shared with TRBD1. Germline lookup yields CDR1 MNHNY and CDR2 SVGAGI (reference sequence). CDR3 length: 16 amino acids. V shed 7 bases and J 2 bases; nucleotides not matched to a gene: 11. CDR3 DNA sequence: TGTGCCAGCACCGCCCGCGGGACAGTGGGCAATCAGCCCCAGCATTTT. Encoded protein: CASTARGTVGNQPQHF.

This clone has only one observation. This chain links TRBV27 with TRBJ1-1, with 9 bases fitting TRBD1. The CDR3 loop spans 15 amino acids. Per germline, CDR1 MNHEY and CDR2 SMNVEV (reference sequence). The V and J ends lost 5 bases and 5 bases, in that order; junction bases with no gene match: 9. CDR3 sequence reads: CASSLRTGAVTEAFF. CDR3 DNA sequence: TGTGCCAGCAGTCTTCGGACAGGGGCCGTTACTGAAGCTTTCTTT.

The chain recombines TRBV19 with TRBJ1-1, with 7 bases identical to TRBD1. The CDR3 covers 15 residues. The germline gives CDR1 LNHDA, CDR2 SQIVND (reference sequence). V gave up 7 bases and J gave up 5 bases; unmatched junction bases: 13. CDR3 loop: CASIPRQGARTEAFF. The CDR3 DNA is TGTGCCAGTATCCCCCGACAGGGCGCCCGAACTGAAGCTTTCTTT.

The chain recombines TRBV29-1 with TRBJ2-1; D remains ambiguous. The CDR3 spans 12 residues. The germline V and J ends were trimmed by 0 bases and 4 bases, with 4 bases remaining between them. The germline V gene encodes CDR1 SQVTM and CDR2 ANQGSEA. The CDR3 is CSVEEQYNEQFF. Written as DNA, the CDR3 is TGCAGCGTTGAAGAACAGTACAATGAGCAGTTCTTC.

The chain is built from TRBV18 and TRBJ2-2; possibly TRBD1 for D (5 bases). This CDR3 has 16 residues. Trimming removed 8 bases from V and 1 base from J, with 17 bases in between. From germline, CDR1 is KGHSH and CDR2 LQKENI. Here the CDR3 reads CASPIDSLLNTGELFF. The CDR3 coding sequence is TGTGCCAGCCCAATCGACAGTCTCTTGAACACCGGGGAGCTGTTTTTT.

The table lists this clone with a few counts. This chain joins TRBV4-1 and TRBJ1-5, with 8 bases that match TRBD1. Looked up from germline, CDR1 is MGHRA and CDR2 is YSYEKL. Germline trimming cut 2 bases from V and 1 base from J; bases unmatched to any gene: 4. This CDR3 spans 16 amino acids. The CDR3 region has the DNA TGCGCCAGCAGCCAAAGGACAGGGACGAGCAATCAGCCCCAGCATTTT. This encodes CASSQRTGTSNQPQHF.

This clone appeared a few times. The genes are TRBV6-1 and TRBJ1-4; 11 nucleotides align to TRBD1. Germline loops: CDR1 MNHNS, CDR2 SASEGT. The trim removed 2 bases at V and 3 bases at J, leaving 8 bases unmatched. The CDR3 totals 18 residues. Here the CDR3 DNA reads TGTGCCAGCAGTGAAACTCGTGGGACAGGGGGTTCTAATGAAAAACTGTTTTTT. Translated, it gives CASSETRGTGGSNEKLFF.

The chain links TRBV6-5 to TRBJ1-5; 7 positions agree with TRBD1. The CDR3 consists of 13 residues. Germline V gives CDR1 MNHEY, CDR2 SVGAGI. Trimming removed 6 bases from V and 4 bases from J; junction bases left unmatched: 3. The CDR3 DNA reads TGTGCCAGCAGCGGACAGGAAAATCAGCCCCAGCATTTT. It encodes CASSGQENQPQHF.

V gene TRBV12-3 or TRBV12-4 combines with J gene TRBJ2-2; no reliable D call. The CDR3 is 11 amino acids. V was pared by 7 bases and J by 8 bases, with 8 bases between. The CDR3 bases are TGTGCCAGCAACCTACAGGGGGAGCTGTTTTTT. Its protein is CASNLQGELFF.

The chain joins TRBV27 to TRBJ2-7, with TRBD1 matching over 7 bases. Germline CDR1 and CDR2: MNHEY and SMNVEV (reference sequence). The CDR3 covers 16 residues. The junction had 13 bases not matched to a gene; V was cut back by 5 bases and J by 3 bases. DNA of the CDR3: TGTGCCAGCAGTCCCATCTGGGACAGTGGTTACTACGAGCAGTACTTC. It codes for CASSPIWDSGYYEQYF.

This chain links TRBV12-3 or TRBV12-4 with TRBJ1-2, with D maybe TRBD1 (6 bases). Trimming took 5 bases from V and 5 from J, leaving 9 bases between them. CDR3 length equals 12 residues. CDR3 amino acids: CASSARGYGYTF. In nucleotides, the CDR3 is TGTGCCAGCAGTGCGAGGGGGTATGGCTACACCTTC.

The chain combines TRBV6-5 with TRBJ2-7; tentatively, D is TRBD1 (6 bases). This CDR3 spans 16 amino acids. From germline, CDR1 is MNHEY and CDR2 SVGAGI. V was cut by 0 bases and J by 1 base, with 13 bases left in between. The CDR3 DNA is TGTGCCAGCAGTTACTCGATAACAGGGCCTTCCTACGAGCAGTACTTC. It is translated as CASSYSITGPSYEQYF.

The chain is built from TRBV6-2 or TRBV6-3 and TRBJ1-1, with D tentatively TRBD1 (5 bases). V was shortened by 2 bases and J by 5 bases, with 9 bases between the two germline ends. The CDR3 consists of 13 residues. Germline CDR1 reads MNHEY; CDR2 reads SVGEGT. Here the CDR3 reads CASSYQQATEAFF. The CDR3 DNA reads TGTGCCAGCAGTTACCAACAGGCGACTGAAGCTTTCTTT.

The CDR3 region has the DNA TGTGCCAGCAGTTACCCGGGGTCTGGGACCTTC. It yields the protein CASSYPGSGTF. The rearrangement joins TRBV6-2 or TRBV6-3 to TRBJ1-2; D is ambiguous. The CDR3 totals 11 residues. Trimming shortened V by 2 bases and J by 14 bases, and 12 bases separated the two germline ends. CDR1 and CDR2 from the germline V gene are MNHEY and SVGEGT.

This clone was detected only once. The chain couples TRBV5-5 to TRBJ2-7, with a tentative D call TRBD2 (6 bases). Between the trimmed V and J ends, which lost 4 bases and 2 bases, there was a span of 22 bases. Germline lookup yields CDR1 SGHKS and CDR2 YYEKEE (reference sequence). The CDR3 has 17 amino acids. CDR3 region: CASSLQDFSPGAYEQYF. The DNA for the CDR3 is TGTGCCAGCAGCCTACAGGACTTCTCTCCGGGAGCCTACGAGCAGTACTTC.

The CDR3 coding sequence is TGTGCCAGCAGCCTCTCCCCGAACACTGAAGCTTTCTTT. Translation gives CASSLSPNTEAFF. The rearrangement links TRBV3-1 (or the pseudogene TRBV3-2) to TRBJ1-1; D is uncertain. The V and J ends lost 4 bases and 1 base respectively, with 7 bases between them. The CDR3 is made up of 13 amino acids. From germline, CDR1 is LGHDT and CDR2 YNNKEL (reference sequence).

The V gene is TRBV6-5, the J gene TRBJ1-2; D possibly corresponds to TRBD1 (5 bases). Germline lookup yields CDR1 MNHEY and CDR2 SVGAGI. CDR3 length: 13 amino acids. The CDR3 sequence is CAGGGLANYGYTF. The CDR3 nucleotides read TGTGCGGGGGGGGGTTTAGCTAACTATGGCTACACCTTC.

This rearrangement joins TRBV7-6 to TRBJ2-5; D unclear. V was shortened by 1 base and J by 2 bases, with 8 bases between the two germline ends. CDR1 is SGHVS and CDR2 is FNYEAQ in the germline V gene. This CDR3 comprises 14 residues. CDR3 DNA: TGTGCCAGCAGCTTAGGAGGCAGACAAGAGACCCAGTACTTC. Its protein is CASSLGGRQETQYF.

This CDR3 reads CAISLDRGATGELFF. The CDR3 region has the DNA TGTGCCATCAGTTTGGACAGGGGTGCCACCGGGGAGCTGTTTTTT. The V call is TRBV10-3, the J call TRBJ2-2; TRBD1 matches at 9 bases. With 5 bases clipped from V and 4 bases from J, the junction kept 5 bases outside the gene matches. Germline CDR1 ENHRY, CDR2 SYGVKD. The CDR3 is 15 amino acids.

The rearrangement links TRBV12-5 to TRBJ2-3, with D unresolved. The CDR3 totals 13 residues. Germline V gene lookup returns CDR1 LGHNT and CDR2 FRNRAP. With 5 bases removed from V and 0 bases from J, the gap between germline ends came to 6 bases. The DNA of the CDR3 is TGTGCTAGTGGTGTGTCTAGCACAGATACGCAGTATTTT. Its translation is CASGVSSTDTQYF.

The sample holds a few counts of this clone. This chain uses TRBV2 with TRBJ1-5, with a weak D call TRBD1 (6 bases). The CDR3 is 19 residues long. Trimming removed 4 bases from V and 1 base from J, with 23 bases in between. The germline gives CDR1 SNHLY, CDR2 FYNNEI. This CDR3 reads CASSVRVGNRALSNQPQHF. The CDR3 DNA follows: TGTGCCAGCAGTGTGAGAGTCGGGAACAGGGCTCTGAGCAATCAGCCCCAGCATTTT.